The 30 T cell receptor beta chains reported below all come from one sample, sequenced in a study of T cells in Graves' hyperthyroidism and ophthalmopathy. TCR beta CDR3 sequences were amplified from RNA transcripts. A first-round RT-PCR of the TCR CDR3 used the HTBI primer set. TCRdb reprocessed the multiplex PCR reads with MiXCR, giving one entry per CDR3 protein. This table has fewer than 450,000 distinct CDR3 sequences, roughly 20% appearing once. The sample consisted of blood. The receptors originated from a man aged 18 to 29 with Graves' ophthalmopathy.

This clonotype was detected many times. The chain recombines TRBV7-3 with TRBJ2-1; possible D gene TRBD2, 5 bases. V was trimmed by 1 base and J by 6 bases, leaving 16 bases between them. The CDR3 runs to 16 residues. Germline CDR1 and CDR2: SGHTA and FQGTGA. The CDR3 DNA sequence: TGTGCCAGCAGCTTAAATGTCGCGGGTCACGGCAATGAGCAGTTCTTC. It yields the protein CASSLNVAGHGNEQFF.

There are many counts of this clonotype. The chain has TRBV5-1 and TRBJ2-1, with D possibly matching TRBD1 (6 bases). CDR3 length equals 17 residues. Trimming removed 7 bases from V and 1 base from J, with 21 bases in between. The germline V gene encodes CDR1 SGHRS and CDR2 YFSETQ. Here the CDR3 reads CASRTVSDSLSYNEQFF. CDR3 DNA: TGCGCCAGCCGCACTGTGTCGGACAGTCTATCCTACAATGAGCAGTTCTTC.

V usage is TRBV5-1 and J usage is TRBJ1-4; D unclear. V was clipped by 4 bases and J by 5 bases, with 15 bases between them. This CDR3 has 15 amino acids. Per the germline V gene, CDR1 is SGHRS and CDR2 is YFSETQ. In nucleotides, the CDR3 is TGCGCCAGCAGCCCTGTCGGGGAGTCCAATGAAAAACTGTTTTTT. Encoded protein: CASSPVGESNEKLFF.

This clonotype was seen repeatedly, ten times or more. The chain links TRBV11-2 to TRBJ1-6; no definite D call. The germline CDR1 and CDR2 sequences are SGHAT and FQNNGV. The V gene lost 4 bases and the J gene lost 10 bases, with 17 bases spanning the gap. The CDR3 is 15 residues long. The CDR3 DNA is TGTGCCAGCAGCTCCAGCCGGGAATTGGAGTCACCCCTCCACTTT. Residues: CASSSSRELESPLHF. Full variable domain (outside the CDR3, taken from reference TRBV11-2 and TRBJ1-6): EAGVAQSPRYKIIEKRQSVAFWCNPISGHATLYWYQQILGQGPKLLIQFQNNGVVDDSQLPKDRFSAERLKGVDSTLKIQPAKLEDSAVYLCASSSSRELESPLHFGNGTRLTVT.

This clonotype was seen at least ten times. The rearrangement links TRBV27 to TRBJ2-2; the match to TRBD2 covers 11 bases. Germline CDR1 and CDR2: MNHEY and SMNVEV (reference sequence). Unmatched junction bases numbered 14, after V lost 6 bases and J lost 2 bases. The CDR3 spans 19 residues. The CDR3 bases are TGTGCCAGCAGCCCCAGTAGCGGGGGGGCTGTTTTAAACACCGGGGAGCTGTTTTTT. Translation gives CASSPSSGGAVLNTGELFF.

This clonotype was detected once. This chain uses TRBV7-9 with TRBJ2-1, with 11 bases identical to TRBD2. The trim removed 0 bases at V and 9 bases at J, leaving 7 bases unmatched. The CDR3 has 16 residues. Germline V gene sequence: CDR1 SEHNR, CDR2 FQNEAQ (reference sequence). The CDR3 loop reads CASSLAPSGGRGEQFF. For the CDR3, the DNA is TGTGCCAGCAGCTTAGCCCCTAGCGGGGGGCGGGGTGAGCAGTTCTTC.

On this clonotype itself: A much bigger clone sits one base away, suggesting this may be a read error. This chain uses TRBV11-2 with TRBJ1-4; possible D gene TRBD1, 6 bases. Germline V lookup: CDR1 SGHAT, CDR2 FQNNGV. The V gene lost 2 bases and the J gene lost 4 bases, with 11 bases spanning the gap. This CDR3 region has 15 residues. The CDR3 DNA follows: TGTGCCAGCAGCTTAAAAGGGACAATTAATGAAAAACTGTTTTTT. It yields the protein CASSLKGTINEKLFF.

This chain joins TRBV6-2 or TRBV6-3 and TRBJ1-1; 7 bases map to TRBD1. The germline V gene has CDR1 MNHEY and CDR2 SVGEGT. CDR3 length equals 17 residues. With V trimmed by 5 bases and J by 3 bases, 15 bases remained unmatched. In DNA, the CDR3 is TGTGCCAGCAGTGCCCACCCTCGACAGGGTAGGGACACTGAAGCTTTCTTT. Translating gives CASSAHPRQGRDTEAFF.

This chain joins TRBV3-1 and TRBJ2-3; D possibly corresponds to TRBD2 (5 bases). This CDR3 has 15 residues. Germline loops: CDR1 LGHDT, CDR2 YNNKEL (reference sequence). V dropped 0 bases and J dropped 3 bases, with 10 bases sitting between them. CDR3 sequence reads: CASSQDFRGTDTQYF. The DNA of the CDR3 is TGTGCCAGCAGCCAAGATTTTAGAGGGACAGATACGCAGTATTTT.

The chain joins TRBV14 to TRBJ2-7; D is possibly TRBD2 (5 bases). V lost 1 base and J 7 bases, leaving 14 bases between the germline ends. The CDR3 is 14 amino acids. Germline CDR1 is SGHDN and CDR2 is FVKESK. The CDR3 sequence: CASSQGRTYGEQYF. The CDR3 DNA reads TGTGCCAGCAGCCAAGGGCGGACTTACGGTGAGCAGTACTTC.

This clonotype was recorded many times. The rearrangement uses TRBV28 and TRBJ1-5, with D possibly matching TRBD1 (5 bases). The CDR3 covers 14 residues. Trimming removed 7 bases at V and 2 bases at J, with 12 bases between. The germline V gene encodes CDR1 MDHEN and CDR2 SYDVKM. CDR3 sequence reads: CASNPGGGNQPQHF. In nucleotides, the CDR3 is TGTGCCAGCAATCCGGGGGGGGGCAATCAGCCCCAGCATTTT.

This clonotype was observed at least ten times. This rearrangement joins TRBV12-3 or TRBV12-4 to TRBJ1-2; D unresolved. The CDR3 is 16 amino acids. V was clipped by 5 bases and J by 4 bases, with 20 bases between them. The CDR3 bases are TGTGCCAGCAGTGCATCCCGGGTCCCTCGCCTCTATGGCTACACCTTC. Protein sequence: CASSASRVPRLYGYTF.

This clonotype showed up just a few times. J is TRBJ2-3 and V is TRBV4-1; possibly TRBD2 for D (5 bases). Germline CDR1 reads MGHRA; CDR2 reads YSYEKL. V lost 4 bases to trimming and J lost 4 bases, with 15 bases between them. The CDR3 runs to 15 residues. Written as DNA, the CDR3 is TGCGCCAGCAGCCCGCGGGCGGTGGACGCAGATACGCAGTATTTT. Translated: CASSPRAVDADTQYF.

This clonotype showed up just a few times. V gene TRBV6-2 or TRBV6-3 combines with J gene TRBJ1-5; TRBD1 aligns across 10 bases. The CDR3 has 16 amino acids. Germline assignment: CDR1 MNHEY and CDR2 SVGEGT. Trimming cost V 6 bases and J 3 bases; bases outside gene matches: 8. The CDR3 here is CASSQGQGPFNQPQHF. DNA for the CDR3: TGTGCCAGCAGCCAGGGACAGGGGCCATTCAATCAGCCCCAGCATTTT.

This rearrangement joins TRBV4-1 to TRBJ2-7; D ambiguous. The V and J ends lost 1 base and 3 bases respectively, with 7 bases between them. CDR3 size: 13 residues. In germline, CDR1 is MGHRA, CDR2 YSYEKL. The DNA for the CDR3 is TGCGCCAGCAGCCAAGGACAATACTACGAGCAGTACTTC. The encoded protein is CASSQGQYYEQYF.

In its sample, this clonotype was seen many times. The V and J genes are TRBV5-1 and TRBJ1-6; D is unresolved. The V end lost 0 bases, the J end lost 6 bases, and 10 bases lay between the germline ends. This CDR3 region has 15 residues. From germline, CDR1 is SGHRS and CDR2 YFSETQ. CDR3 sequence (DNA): TGCGCCAGCAGCTTGGAAGCAGGCAGTAATTCACCCCTCCACTTT. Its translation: CASSLEAGSNSPLHF.

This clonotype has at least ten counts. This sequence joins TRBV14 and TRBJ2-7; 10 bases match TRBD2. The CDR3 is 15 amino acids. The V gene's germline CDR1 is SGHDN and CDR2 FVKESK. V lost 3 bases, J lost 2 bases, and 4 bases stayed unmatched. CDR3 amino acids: CASSQLAGATYEQYF. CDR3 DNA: TGTGCCAGCAGCCAGCTAGCGGGAGCTACCTACGAGCAGTACTTC.

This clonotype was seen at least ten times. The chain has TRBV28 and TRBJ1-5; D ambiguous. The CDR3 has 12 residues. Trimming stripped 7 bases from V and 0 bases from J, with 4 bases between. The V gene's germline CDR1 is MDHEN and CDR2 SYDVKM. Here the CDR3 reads CASKDSNQPQHF. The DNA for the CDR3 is TGTGCCAGCAAGGATAGCAATCAGCCCCAGCATTTT.

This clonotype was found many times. CDR3 loop: CSAGGVGGGPQHF. In nucleotides, the CDR3 is TGCAGTGCTGGAGGGGTCGGGGGCGGACCCCAGCATTTT. This rearrangement joins TRBV20-1 to TRBJ1-5; D is perhaps TRBD1 (6 bases). CDR3 length: 13 residues. Germline CDR1 DFQATT, CDR2 SNEGSKA (reference sequence). Trimming stripped 5 bases from V and 10 bases from J, with 18 bases between.

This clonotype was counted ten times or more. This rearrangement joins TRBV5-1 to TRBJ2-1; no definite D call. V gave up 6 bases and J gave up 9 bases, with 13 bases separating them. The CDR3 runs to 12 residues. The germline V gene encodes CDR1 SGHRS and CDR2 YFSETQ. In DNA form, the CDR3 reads TGCGCCAGCAAGGAGCAAAATGGTGAGCAGTTCTTC. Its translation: CASKEQNGEQFF. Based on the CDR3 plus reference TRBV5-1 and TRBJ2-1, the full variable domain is KAGVTQTPRYLIKTRGQQVTLSCSPISGHRSVSWYQQTPGQGLQFLFEYFSETQRNKGNFPGRFSGRQFSNSRSEMNVSTLELGDSALYLCASKEQNGEQFFGPGTRLTVL.

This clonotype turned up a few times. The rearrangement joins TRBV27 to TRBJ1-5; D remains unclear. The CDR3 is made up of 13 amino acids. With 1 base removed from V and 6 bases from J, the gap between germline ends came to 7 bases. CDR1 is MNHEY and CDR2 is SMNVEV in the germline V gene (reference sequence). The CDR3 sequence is CASSLWVGQPQHF. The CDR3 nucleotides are TGTGCCAGCAGTTTATGGGTGGGTCAGCCCCAGCATTTT.

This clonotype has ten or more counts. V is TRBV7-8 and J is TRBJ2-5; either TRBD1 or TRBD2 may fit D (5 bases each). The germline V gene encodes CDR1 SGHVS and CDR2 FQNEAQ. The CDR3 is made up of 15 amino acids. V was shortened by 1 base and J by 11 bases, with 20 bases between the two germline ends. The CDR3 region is CASSLGGRGEEKQYF. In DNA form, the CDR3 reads TGTGCCAGCAGCTTAGGGGGGAGAGGGGAAGAGAAGCAGTACTTC.

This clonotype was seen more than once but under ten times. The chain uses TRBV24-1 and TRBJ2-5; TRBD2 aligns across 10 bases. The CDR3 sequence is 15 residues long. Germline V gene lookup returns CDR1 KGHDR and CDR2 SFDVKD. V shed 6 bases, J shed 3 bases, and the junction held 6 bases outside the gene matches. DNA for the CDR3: TGTGCCACCAGTTTAGCGGGGGGCCCTAAAGAGACCCAGTACTTC. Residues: CATSLAGGPKETQYF.

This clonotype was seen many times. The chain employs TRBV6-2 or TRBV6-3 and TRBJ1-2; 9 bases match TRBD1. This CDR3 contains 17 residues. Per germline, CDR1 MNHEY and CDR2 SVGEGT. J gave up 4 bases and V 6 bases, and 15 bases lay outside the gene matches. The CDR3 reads CASSPDAGTGFRYGYTF. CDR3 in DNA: TGTGCCAGCAGCCCTGACGCGGGGACAGGGTTTCGCTATGGCTACACCTTC.

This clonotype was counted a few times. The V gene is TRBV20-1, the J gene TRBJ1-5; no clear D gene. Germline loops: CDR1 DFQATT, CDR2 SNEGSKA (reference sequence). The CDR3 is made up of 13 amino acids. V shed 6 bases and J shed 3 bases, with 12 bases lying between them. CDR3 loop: CSAPVSHNQPQHF. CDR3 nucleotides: TGCAGTGCCCCCGTCAGTCACAATCAGCCCCAGCATTTT.

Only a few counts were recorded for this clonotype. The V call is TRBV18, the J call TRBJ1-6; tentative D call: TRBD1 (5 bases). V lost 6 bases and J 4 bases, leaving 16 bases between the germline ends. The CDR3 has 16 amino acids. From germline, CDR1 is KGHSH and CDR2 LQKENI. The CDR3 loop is CASSIDSLLYNSPLHF. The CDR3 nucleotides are TGTGCCAGCTCTATAGACAGCCTCCTTTATAATTCACCCCTCCACTTT.

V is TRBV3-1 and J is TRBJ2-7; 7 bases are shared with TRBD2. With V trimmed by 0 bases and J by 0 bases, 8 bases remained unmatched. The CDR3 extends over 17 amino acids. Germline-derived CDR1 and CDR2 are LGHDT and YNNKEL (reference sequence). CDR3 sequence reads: CASSQDRARGYSYEQYF. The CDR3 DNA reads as TGTGCCAGCAGCCAAGATCGGGCGCGGGGGTACTCCTACGAGCAGTACTTC.

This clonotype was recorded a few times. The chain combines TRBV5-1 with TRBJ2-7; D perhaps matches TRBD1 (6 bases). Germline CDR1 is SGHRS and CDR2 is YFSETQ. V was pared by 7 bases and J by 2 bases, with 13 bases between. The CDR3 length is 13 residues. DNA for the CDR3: TGCGCCAGCTTGGCAGGGGAAGCCTACGAGCAGTACTTC. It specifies CASLAGEAYEQYF.

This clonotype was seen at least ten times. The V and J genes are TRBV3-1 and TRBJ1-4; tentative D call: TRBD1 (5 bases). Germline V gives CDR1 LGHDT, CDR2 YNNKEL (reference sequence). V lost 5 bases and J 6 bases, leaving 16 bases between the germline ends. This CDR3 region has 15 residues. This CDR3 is CASSWKSGSDEKLFF. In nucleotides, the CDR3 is TGTGCCAGCAGCTGGAAGTCAGGGTCGGATGAAAAACTGTTTTTT.

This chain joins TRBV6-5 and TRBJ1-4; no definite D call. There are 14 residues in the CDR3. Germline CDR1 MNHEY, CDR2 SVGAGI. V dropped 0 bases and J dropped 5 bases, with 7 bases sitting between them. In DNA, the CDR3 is TGTGCCAGCAGTTACTCGCTGGGGAATGAAAAACTGTTTTTT. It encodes CASSYSLGNEKLFF.